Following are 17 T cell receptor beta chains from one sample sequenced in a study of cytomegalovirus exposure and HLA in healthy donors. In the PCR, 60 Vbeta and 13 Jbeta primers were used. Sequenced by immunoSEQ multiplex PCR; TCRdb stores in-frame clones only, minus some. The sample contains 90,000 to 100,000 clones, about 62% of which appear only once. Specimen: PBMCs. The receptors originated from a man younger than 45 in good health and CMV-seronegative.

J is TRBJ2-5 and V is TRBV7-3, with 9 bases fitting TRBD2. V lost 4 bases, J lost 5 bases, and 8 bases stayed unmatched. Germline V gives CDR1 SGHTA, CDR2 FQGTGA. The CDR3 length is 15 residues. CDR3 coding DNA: TGTGCCAGCAGCTCCAATAGCGGGGGTGGCGAGACCCAGTACTTC. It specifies CASSSNSGGGETQYF.

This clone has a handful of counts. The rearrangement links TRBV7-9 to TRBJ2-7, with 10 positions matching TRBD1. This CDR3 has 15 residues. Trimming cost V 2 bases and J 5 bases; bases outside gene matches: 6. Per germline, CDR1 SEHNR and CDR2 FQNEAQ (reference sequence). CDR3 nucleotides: TGTGCCAGCAGCTTAATGGGACAGGGGCACAACGAGCAGTACTTC. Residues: CASSLMGQGHNEQYF.

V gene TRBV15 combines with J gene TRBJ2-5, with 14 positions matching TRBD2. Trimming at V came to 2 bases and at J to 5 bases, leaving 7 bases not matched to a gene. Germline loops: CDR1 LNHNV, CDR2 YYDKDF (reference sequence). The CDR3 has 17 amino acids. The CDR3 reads CATSRPGLAGVGETQYF. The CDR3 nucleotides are TGTGCCACCAGCAGACCGGGACTAGCGGGGGTTGGGGAGACCCAGTACTTC.

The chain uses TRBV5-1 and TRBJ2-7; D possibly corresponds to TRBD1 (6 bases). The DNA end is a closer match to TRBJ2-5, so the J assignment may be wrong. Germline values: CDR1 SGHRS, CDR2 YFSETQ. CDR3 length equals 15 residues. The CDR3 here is CASSLGQEVQETQYF. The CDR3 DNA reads TGCGCCAGCAGCTTGGGACAGGAGGTACAAGAGACCCAGTACTTC.

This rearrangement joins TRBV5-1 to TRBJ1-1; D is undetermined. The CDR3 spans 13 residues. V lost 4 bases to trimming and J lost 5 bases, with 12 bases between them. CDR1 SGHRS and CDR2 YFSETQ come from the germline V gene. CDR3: CASSPTVITEAFF. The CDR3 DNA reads TGCGCCAGCAGCCCTACAGTGATAACTGAAGCTTTCTTT.

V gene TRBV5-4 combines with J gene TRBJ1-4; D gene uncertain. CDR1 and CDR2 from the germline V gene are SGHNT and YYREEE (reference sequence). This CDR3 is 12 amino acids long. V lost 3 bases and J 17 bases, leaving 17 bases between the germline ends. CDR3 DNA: TGTGCCAGCAGCTACCCCGAGGGCAGGCGTTTTTTT. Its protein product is CASSYPEGRRFF.

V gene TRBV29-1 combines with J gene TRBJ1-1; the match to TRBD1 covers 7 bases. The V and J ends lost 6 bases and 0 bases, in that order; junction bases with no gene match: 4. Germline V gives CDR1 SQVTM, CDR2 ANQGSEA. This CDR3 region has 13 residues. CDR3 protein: CSVRQGMNTEAFF. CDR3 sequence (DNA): TGCAGCGTCAGACAGGGCATGAACACTGAAGCTTTCTTT. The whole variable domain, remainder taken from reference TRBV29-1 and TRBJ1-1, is SAVISQKPSRDICQRGTSLTIQCQVDSQVTMMFWYRQQPGQSLTLIATANQGSEATYESGFVIDKFPISRPNLTFSTLTVSNMSPEDSSIYLCSVRQGMNTEAFFGQGTRLTVV.

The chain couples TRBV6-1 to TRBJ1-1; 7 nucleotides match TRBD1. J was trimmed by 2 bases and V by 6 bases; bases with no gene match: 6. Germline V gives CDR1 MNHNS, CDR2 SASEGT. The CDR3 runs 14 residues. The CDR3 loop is CASSRQGGNTEAFF. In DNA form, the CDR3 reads TGTGCCAGCAGCAGACAGGGTGGAAACACTGAAGCTTTCTTT.

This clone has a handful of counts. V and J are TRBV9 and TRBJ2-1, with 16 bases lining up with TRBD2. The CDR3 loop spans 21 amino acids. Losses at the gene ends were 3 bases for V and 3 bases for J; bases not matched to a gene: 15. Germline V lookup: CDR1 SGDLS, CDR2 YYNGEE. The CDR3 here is CASSAPGLAGGLTSNYNEQFF. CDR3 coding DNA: TGTGCCAGCAGCGCTCCGGGACTAGCGGGAGGGTTAACCTCGAACTACAATGAGCAGTTCTTC.

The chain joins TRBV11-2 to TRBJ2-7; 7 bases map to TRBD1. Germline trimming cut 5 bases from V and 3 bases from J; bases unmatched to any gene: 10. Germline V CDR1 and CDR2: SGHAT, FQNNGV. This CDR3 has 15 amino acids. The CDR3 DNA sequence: TGTGCCAGCAGCCGTTTACAGGGGATCGACTACGAGCAGTACTTC. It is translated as CASSRLQGIDYEQYF.

The CDR3 region is CASSQGVGQFFGAFF. As DNA, the CDR3 is TGTGCCAGCAGCCAAGGCGTAGGACAGTTCTTCGGAGCTTTCTTT. The rearrangement joins TRBV14 to TRBJ1-1; TRBD1 might be the D (6 bases). Germline CDR1 SGHDN, CDR2 FVKESK. V dropped 1 base and J dropped 10 bases, with 19 bases sitting between them. This CDR3 is 15 amino acids long.

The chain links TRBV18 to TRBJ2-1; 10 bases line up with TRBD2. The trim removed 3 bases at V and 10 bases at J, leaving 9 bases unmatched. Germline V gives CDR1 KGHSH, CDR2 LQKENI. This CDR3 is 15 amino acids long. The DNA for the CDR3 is TGTGCCAGCTCACCCTGGGTAGCGGGAGGCTTAGAGCAGTTCTTC. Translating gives CASSPWVAGGLEQFF.

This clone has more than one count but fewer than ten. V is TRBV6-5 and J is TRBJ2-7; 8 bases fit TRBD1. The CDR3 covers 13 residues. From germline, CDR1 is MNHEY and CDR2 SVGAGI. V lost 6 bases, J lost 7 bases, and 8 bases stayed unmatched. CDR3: CASRNSGTGEQYF. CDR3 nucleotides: TGTGCCAGCAGGAACTCCGGGACAGGAGAGCAGTACTTC.

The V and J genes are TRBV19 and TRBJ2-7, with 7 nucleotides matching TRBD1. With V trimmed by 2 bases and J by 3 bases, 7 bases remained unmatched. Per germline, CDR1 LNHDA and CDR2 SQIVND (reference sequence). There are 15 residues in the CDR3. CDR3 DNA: TGTGCCAGTAGTATACGGGACAGAGCCATCTACGAGCAGTACTTC. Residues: CASSIRDRAIYEQYF.

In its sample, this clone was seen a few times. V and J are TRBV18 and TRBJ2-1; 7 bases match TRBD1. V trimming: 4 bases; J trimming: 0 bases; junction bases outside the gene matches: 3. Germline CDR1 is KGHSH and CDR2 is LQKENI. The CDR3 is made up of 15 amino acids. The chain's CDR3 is CASSRDSGSYNEQFF. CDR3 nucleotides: TGTGCCAGCTCACGGGACAGTGGCTCCTACAATGAGCAGTTCTTC.

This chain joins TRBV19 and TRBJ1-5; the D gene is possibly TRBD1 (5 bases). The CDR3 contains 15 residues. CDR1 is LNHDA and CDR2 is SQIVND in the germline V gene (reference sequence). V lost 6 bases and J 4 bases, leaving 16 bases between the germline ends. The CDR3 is CASRWGVGVNQPQHF. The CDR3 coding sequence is TGTGCCAGTAGATGGGGGGTCGGGGTAAATCAGCCCCAGCATTTT. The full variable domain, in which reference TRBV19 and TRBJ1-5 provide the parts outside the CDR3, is DGGITQSPKYLFRKEGQNVTLSCEQNLNHDAMYWYRQDPGQGLRLIYYSQIVNDFQKGDIAEGYSVSREKKESFPLTVTSAQKNPTAFYLCASRWGVGVNQPQHFGDGTRLSIL.

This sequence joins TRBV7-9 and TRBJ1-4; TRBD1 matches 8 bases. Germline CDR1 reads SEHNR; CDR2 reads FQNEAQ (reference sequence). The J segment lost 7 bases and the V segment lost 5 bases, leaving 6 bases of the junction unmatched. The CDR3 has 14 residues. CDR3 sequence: CASSTDRGSEKLFF. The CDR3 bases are TGTGCCAGCAGCACTGACAGGGGTAGTGAAAAACTGTTTTTT.